Presented here are 31 T cell receptor beta chains from one specimen sequenced in a study of blood T cell repertoires in COVID-19. The repertoire was sequenced with immunoSEQ multiplex PCR; TCRdb's copy has only in-frame clones and lacks some. The sample gives 240,000 or so clones, about 83% of which show up once; more than 2% is in the top ten. The sequencing sample was made of PBMCs or T cells enriched from blood (not recorded which). The source of these receptors is a woman aged 45-65 years who had recovered from COVID-19.

The V call is TRBV29-1, the J call TRBJ2-1; 13 bases line up with TRBD2. CDR3 size: 14 residues. In germline, CDR1 is SQVTM, CDR2 ANQGSEA. Trimming removed 2 bases from V and 9 bases from J; junction bases left unmatched: 4. The CDR3 DNA sequence: TGCAGCGTTGAAAGACTAGCGGGGGGAACTGAGCAGTTCTTC. This translates into CSVERLAGGTEQFF.

This rearrangement joins TRBV15 to TRBJ2-7; D not resolved. The length of the CDR3 is 15 residues. Trimming left V 0 bases short and J 4 bases short, with 13 bases between. Germline values: CDR1 LNHNV, CDR2 YYDKDF (reference sequence). CDR3: CATSRDPATTYEQYF. CDR3 DNA: TGTGCCACCAGCAGAGATCCGGCGACAACTTACGAGCAGTACTTC.

The CDR3 loop reads CASRQGPNLNTGELFF. CDR3 bases: TGTGCCAGCCGACAGGGGCCCAATTTAAACACCGGGGAGCTGTTTTTT. The gene calls are TRBV19 and TRBJ2-2, with 8 nucleotides matching TRBD1. This CDR3 is built from 16 residues. Trimming at V came to 9 bases and at J to 2 bases, leaving 11 bases not matched to a gene. CDR1 and CDR2 from the germline V gene are LNHDA and SQIVND (reference sequence).

The J gene is TRBJ2-7, the V gene TRBV7-2, with 9 bases identical to TRBD1. The CDR3 contains 18 residues. The V and J ends lost 1 base and 6 bases, in that order; junction bases with no gene match: 16. Germline V gives CDR1 SGHTA, CDR2 FQGNSA. The CDR3 nucleotides are TGTGCCAGCAGCTTAGACCGGGACAGGGTCGTCCCAGCCTCCGAGCAGTACTTC. Translating it yields CASSLDRDRVVPASEQYF. Filled out from reference TRBV7-2 and TRBJ2-7, the complete variable domain reads GAGVSQSPSNKVTEKGKDVELRCDPISGHTALYWYRQSLGQGLEFLIYFQGNSAPDKSGLPSDRFSAERTGGSVSTLTIQRTQQEDSAVYLCASSLDRDRVVPASEQYFGPGTRLTVT.

This chain joins TRBV6-5 and TRBJ2-3; D call uncertain. Germline-derived CDR1 and CDR2 are MNHEY and SVGAGI. V lost 6 bases to trimming and J lost 3 bases, with 4 bases between them. The CDR3 runs to 11 residues. CDR3 DNA: TGTGCCAGCAGCGCGACAGATACGCAGTATTTT. Translated: CASSATDTQYF.

This chain joins TRBV7-9 and TRBJ2-3; perhaps TRBD2 as D (6 bases). The CDR3 length is 16 residues. V was clipped by 5 bases and J by 0 bases, with 15 bases between them. CDR1 and CDR2 from the germline V gene are SEHNR and FQNEAQ (reference sequence). As DNA, the CDR3 is TGTGCCAGCAGCCCACTGCGGGGTGTTAGCACAGATACGCAGTATTTT. This encodes CASSPLRGVSTDTQYF.

The chain combines TRBV7-6 with TRBJ1-1; no clear D gene. The V end was cut by 4 bases, the J end by 0 bases, with 15 bases between. Looked up from germline, CDR1 is SGHVS and CDR2 is FNYEAQ. The CDR3 consists of 16 residues. The CDR3 sequence: CASSSGVTDMNTEAFF. DNA for the CDR3: TGTGCCAGCAGCTCCGGGGTCACAGACATGAACACTGAAGCTTTCTTT.

The CDR3 loop is CASSLGSFYGYTF. CDR3 DNA: TGTGCCAGTAGTTTGGGCAGCTTCTATGGCTACACCTTC. The chain joins TRBV19 to TRBJ1-2; D is undetermined. The CDR3 runs to 13 residues. From germline, CDR1 is LNHDA and CDR2 SQIVND (reference sequence). Trimming cost V 5 bases and J 4 bases, with 11 bases left between them.

The genes are TRBV28 and TRBJ1-2; D is undetermined. V lost 2 bases to trimming and J lost 2 bases, with 3 bases between them. CDR3 length: 12 residues. Germline V gives CDR1 MDHEN, CDR2 SYDVKM. This chain's CDR3 is CASSLTNYGYTF. Written as DNA, the CDR3 is TGTGCCAGCAGTTTAACAAACTATGGCTACACCTTC.

The chain is built from TRBV4-3 and TRBJ2-7, with 10 nucleotides matching TRBD2. V shed 1 base and J 4 bases; nucleotides not matched to a gene: 13. Germline CDR1 is LGHNA and CDR2 is YSLEER. The CDR3 sequence is 18 residues long. CDR3: CASSQGGLSGRPRYEQYF. DNA of the CDR3: TGCGCCAGCAGCCAAGGCGGGCTTAGCGGGAGGCCCAGGTACGAGCAGTACTTC.

This clone was counted only a few times. The chain recombines TRBV5-1 with TRBJ1-2; D gene unclear. CDR3 length equals 15 residues. V was clipped by 0 bases and J by 2 bases, with 11 bases between them. CDR1 and CDR2 from the germline V gene are SGHRS and YFSETQ. This CDR3 reads CASSLVGSANYGYTF. In DNA, the CDR3 is TGCGCCAGCAGCTTGGTCGGGTCCGCAAACTATGGCTACACCTTC.

The V call is TRBV5-1, the J call TRBJ2-1; 7 bases match TRBD2. Germline values: CDR1 SGHRS, CDR2 YFSETQ. The ends lost 8 bases at V and 0 bases at J; junction bases unmatched: 5. This CDR3 contains 14 residues. The CDR3 DNA reads TGCGCCAGTACGAGCGGGACCTCCTACAATGAGCAGTTCTTC. It specifies CASTSGTSYNEQFF.

The rearrangement links TRBV18 to TRBJ2-1; no definite D call. This CDR3 contains 13 residues. Trimming shortened V by 0 bases and J by 8 bases, and 8 bases separated the two germline ends. CDR1 and CDR2 from the germline V gene are KGHSH and LQKENI. DNA of the CDR3: TGTGCCAGCTCACCACCTACTCGGGATGAGCAGTTCTTC. Translation gives CASSPPTRDEQFF.

The rearrangement joins TRBV7-9 to TRBJ2-2; D is perhaps TRBD2 (5 bases). The V end was cut by 2 bases, the J end by 4 bases, with 14 bases between. The germline V gene encodes CDR1 SEHNR and CDR2 FQNEAQ (reference sequence). This CDR3 comprises 16 residues. As DNA, the CDR3 is TGTGCCAGCAGCTTAATGAACCTCCGGGGCACCGGGGAGCTGTTTTTT. Translating gives CASSLMNLRGTGELFF.

The chain joins TRBV10-1 to TRBJ1-2, with D uncertain. Germline V gene sequence: CDR1 WNHNN, CDR2 SYGVQD (reference sequence). The CDR3 has 13 amino acids. V shed 3 bases and J shed 5 bases, with 10 bases lying between them. The CDR3 loop is CASSESGGYGYTF. The CDR3 region has the DNA TGCGCCAGCAGTGAATCGGGAGGATATGGCTACACCTTC.

This chain links TRBV5-1 with TRBJ1-1; D may be TRBD1 (5 bases). Per germline, CDR1 SGHRS and CDR2 YFSETQ. The CDR3 length is 14 residues. V was shortened by 0 bases and J by 5 bases, with 11 bases between the two germline ends. CDR3 sequence reads: CASSLAGAGTEAFF. The CDR3 DNA sequence: TGCGCCAGCAGCTTGGCCGGGGCGGGGACTGAAGCTTTCTTT.

CDR3 sequence: CASSPGVHEQYF. The DNA of the CDR3 is TGTGCCAGTTCCCCCGGGGTTCACGAGCAGTACTTC. This chain connects TRBV6-5 to TRBJ2-7; D is perhaps TRBD2 (5 bases). Trimming took 9 bases from V and 5 from J, leaving 14 bases between them. The germline V gene has CDR1 MNHEY and CDR2 SVGAGI. The CDR3 covers 12 residues.

V gene TRBV4-3 combines with J gene TRBJ1-2; tentative D call: TRBD1 (5 bases). Germline lookup yields CDR1 LGHNA and CDR2 YSLEER. V dropped 1 base and J dropped 6 bases, with 30 bases sitting between them. This CDR3 spans 20 amino acids. The CDR3 bases are TGCGCCAGCAGCCAAGTCCCCCTCCCCCCGACTGGGCGGGGGAAGGATGGCTACACCTTC. Its translation: CASSQVPLPPTGRGKDGYTF.

Here the CDR3 DNA reads TGTGCCAGCAGTTACTCGCGGGACAGGGGATCGTATGGCTACACCTTC. It codes for CASSYSRDRGSYGYTF. The chain employs TRBV6-5 and TRBJ1-2; 10 bases are shared with TRBD1. This CDR3 has 16 amino acids. V was pared by 0 bases and J by 5 bases, with 6 bases of the junction left unmatched. Germline V gene sequence: CDR1 MNHEY, CDR2 SVGAGI.

The chain uses TRBV29-1 and TRBJ1-3; no reliable D call. The V gene lost 7 bases and the J gene lost 4 bases, with 17 bases spanning the gap. The germline V gene encodes CDR1 SQVTM and CDR2 ANQGSEA. The CDR3 is 14 residues long. The CDR3: CSATRGVGGNTIYF. DNA of the CDR3: TGCAGCGCCACCCGCGGGGTTGGCGGAAACACCATATATTTT.

The chain couples TRBV5-4 to TRBJ2-1; TRBD2 matches at 7 bases. J was trimmed by 5 bases and V by 4 bases; bases with no gene match: 15. Germline lookup yields CDR1 SGHNT and CDR2 YYREEE (reference sequence). The CDR3 runs to 17 residues. This chain's CDR3 is CASSHDRLALSHNEQFF. The CDR3 coding sequence is TGTGCCAGCAGCCACGATCGACTAGCTTTAAGTCACAATGAGCAGTTCTTC.

The V gene is TRBV18, the J gene TRBJ2-7; 7 nucleotides align to TRBD1. Germline lookup yields CDR1 KGHSH and CDR2 LQKENI. The CDR3 consists of 15 residues. V trimming: 3 bases; J trimming: 3 bases; junction bases outside the gene matches: 8. The DNA of the CDR3 is TGTGCCAGCTCACCGCAAAGGAACAGGGGCTACGAGCAGTACTTC. Its protein is CASSPQRNRGYEQYF.

Turning to this clone: Sequence at one end of the junction differs from germline and may be a read error. The CDR3 DNA reads as TGTGCTAGCAGCTCCAGGGGTGCATCAGATACGCAGTATTTT. This gives the protein CASSSRGASDTQYF. V and J are TRBV7-7 and TRBJ2-3; D is possibly TRBD1 (6 bases). This CDR3 region has 14 residues. Germline V gene data show CDR1 as SSHAT and CDR2 as FNYEAQ (reference sequence).

The gene calls are TRBV7-2 and TRBJ2-1; D is perhaps TRBD2 (6 bases). The CDR3 runs to 15 residues. The V gene lost 5 bases and the J gene lost 8 bases, with 19 bases spanning the gap. CDR1 is SGHTA, CDR2 FQGNSA, per germline. In DNA form, the CDR3 reads TGTGCCAGCAGCCGCCGACTAGGAGGAGGTGATGAGCAGTTCTTC. Its protein product is CASSRRLGGGDEQFF.

This clone appeared a single time. The chain recombines TRBV7-2 with TRBJ1-5, with 11 nucleotides matching TRBD1. Germline CDR1 reads SGHTA; CDR2 reads FQGNSA. The CDR3 has 15 amino acids. The V and J ends lost 5 bases and 7 bases, in that order; junction bases with no gene match: 7. The CDR3 here is CASSPGTGGRQPQHF. CDR3 sequence (DNA): TGTGCCAGCAGCCCCGGGACAGGGGGGAGACAGCCCCAGCATTTT.

This chain joins TRBV30 and TRBJ2-2, with TRBD1 matching 8 bases. The CDR3 spans 14 residues. With V trimmed by 5 bases and J by 5 bases, 7 bases remained unmatched. The germline CDR1 and CDR2 sequences are GTSNPN and SVGIG (reference sequence). The CDR3 coding sequence is TGTGCCTGGGATTTGACAGGGGTAACCGGGGAGCTGTTTTTT. This gives the protein CAWDLTGVTGELFF.

The rearrangement links TRBV5-1 to TRBJ2-5; TRBD2 matches 7 bases. The germline V gene has CDR1 SGHRS and CDR2 YFSETQ. V gave up 0 bases and J gave up 2 bases; unmatched junction bases: 7. The CDR3 covers 16 residues. The CDR3 bases are TGCGCCAGCAGCTTGGAGGTAGCGGGTCCACAAGAGACCCAGTACTTC. It encodes CASSLEVAGPQETQYF.

CDR3 sequence: CASSVEGNTEAFF. CDR3 DNA: TGTGCCAGCAGTGTTGAGGGAAACACTGAAGCTTTCTTT. The chain is built from TRBV2 and TRBJ1-1; D remains ambiguous. Trimming stripped 4 bases from V and 2 bases from J, with 8 bases between. This CDR3 comprises 13 residues. The V gene's germline CDR1 is SNHLY and CDR2 FYNNEI.

The chain is built from TRBV19 and TRBJ1-2; D may be TRBD1 (5 bases). This CDR3 is built from 12 residues. Germline V lookup: CDR1 LNHDA, CDR2 SQIVND (reference sequence). V lost 1 base and J 7 bases, leaving 7 bases between the germline ends. DNA for the CDR3: TGTGCCAGTAGTATAGCGGGGGTTGGCTACACCTTC. Translating it yields CASSIAGVGYTF.

J is TRBJ1-5 and V is TRBV14, with 7 bases aligning to TRBD1. Germline assignment: CDR1 SGHDN and CDR2 FVKESK. J was trimmed by 4 bases and V by 7 bases; bases with no gene match: 4. The CDR3 totals 13 residues. CDR3 loop: CASKGTANQPQHF. Written as DNA, the CDR3 is TGTGCCAGCAAAGGGACAGCAAATCAGCCCCAGCATTTT.

The chain combines TRBV20-1 with TRBJ1-5; D gene uncertain. Deletions cut 3 bases from V and 8 bases from J, with 8 bases between. The CDR3 loop spans 11 amino acids. Germline assignment: CDR1 DFQATT and CDR2 SNEGSKA (reference sequence). The CDR3 protein is CSASLGKPQHF. As DNA, the CDR3 is TGCAGTGCTAGCCTAGGCAAGCCCCAGCATTTT.